This TCR beta chain was documented in a study of CD8 T cells in ankylosing spondylitis. Points from the study as a whole: Within ankylosing spondylitis blood, a TCR beta motif made up of fewer than ten highly homologous variants appeared to be characteristic.

Ten or more counts support this clonotype. The antigen remains undetermined. The J segment lost 6 bases and the V segment lost 5 bases, leaving 9 bases of the junction unmatched. Germline V lookup: CDR1 SGHTA, CDR2 FQGNSA. This CDR3 contains 16 residues. TCR beta libraries were made by quantitative 5'-RACE with molecular barcodes. TCRdb used MiXCR to reprocess the 5' RACE reads, holding one entry per CDR3 protein. The profile covers fewer than 130,000 distinct CDR3 sequences, with approximately 25% appearing a single time and 9% to 15% taken by the ten largest. Input material: synovial fluid, either unsorted or a sorted T cell fraction (not recorded which). V usage is TRBV7-2 and J usage is TRBJ2-2, with 10 positions matching TRBD1. The sequence came from a male donor with ankylosing spondylitis. This CDR3 reads CASSPGQGRGPGELFF. The CDR3 nucleotides read TGTGCCAGCAGCCCGGGACAGGGGAGAGGGCCCGGGGAGCTGTTTTTT.